This T cell receptor (beta chain) is drawn from a study of blood T cell repertoires in COVID-19. Study-wide background: Sources were T cells, B-cell-depleted T cells, or PBMCs; the material itself was cDNA or gDNA.

Original processing methods: The assay estimated nucleated cells by amplifying reference gene primers. Here immunoSEQ multiplex PCR was the method, and the copy in TCRdb shows in-frame clones only, minus some. The V and J calls and the clone size are those of that table, but D and trimming were determined from the DNA. The sample records 200,000 or so clones, approximately 84% being singletons. Looked up from germline, CDR1 is MRHNA and CDR2 is SNTAGT. The CDR3 runs 15 residues. The V end was cut by 2 bases, the J end by 10 bases, with 17 bases between. The V call is TRBV6-4, the J call TRBJ1-4; tentatively, D is TRBD1 (5 bases). This TCR was sampled from a human donor with acute or convalescent COVID-19. The donor label of this sample is uncertain. The sequenced sample was peripheral blood. The CDR3 DNA follows: TGTGCCAGCAGTGACCTCACGGGGGGGGAGCGAAAACTGTTTTTT. Its translation is CASSDLTGGERKLFF.